Following are 25 T cell receptor beta chains from one sample sequenced in a study of OX40 agonist ivuxolimab in advanced cancers. Profiled with immunoSEQ multiplex PCR; TCRdb holds only in-frame clones, not every one. The sample shows about 20,000 clones, about 86% of them seen only once. Sequenced here: CD4+ or CD8+ T cells sorted from blood, sampled in a trial of the OX40 agonist ivuxolimab. The receptors were gathered from an adult with an advanced solid tumor such as melanoma, head and neck, liver or kidney cancer.

V is TRBV6-5 and J is TRBJ1-5; possible D gene TRBD1, 5 bases. V gave up 7 bases and J gave up 0 bases, with 13 bases separating them. CDR1 and CDR2 (germline): MNHEY, SVGAGI. This CDR3 is built from 15 residues. CDR3 protein: CASKVREYSNQPQHF. CDR3 in DNA: TGTGCCAGCAAGGTCAGGGAATATAGCAATCAGCCCCAGCATTTT.

The CDR3 region is CASSNEGRTNTGELFF. The CDR3 region has the DNA TGTGCCAGTAGCAACGAGGGACGGACGAACACCGGGGAGCTGTTTTTT. The chain carries TRBV19 and TRBJ2-2; D assignment may be TRBD1 or TRBD2 (5 bases each). Between the trimmed V and J ends, which lost 6 bases and 0 bases, there was a span of 14 bases. Germline V gene data show CDR1 as LNHDA and CDR2 as SQIVND (reference sequence). This CDR3 region has 16 residues.

This chain connects TRBV6-6 to TRBJ2-3, with 10 bases matching TRBD2. Germline-derived CDR1 and CDR2 are MNHNY and SVGAGI (reference sequence). The length of the CDR3 is 16 residues. V lost 5 bases and J lost 4; bases outside the gene matches: 9. CDR3 nucleotide sequence: TGTGCCAGCAGTCCCAATCTAGCGGGAGCGGCAGATACGCAGTATTTT. Its translation: CASSPNLAGAADTQYF.

The chain has TRBV7-2 and TRBJ1-1; D unclear. Germline V gene lookup returns CDR1 SGHTA and CDR2 FQGNSA. Trimming removed 2 bases from V and 8 bases from J, with 12 bases in between. This CDR3 region has 13 residues. For the CDR3, the DNA is TGTGCCAGCAGCTTAATTATGTCATCCGAAGCTTTCTTT. This encodes CASSLIMSSEAFF.

This sequence joins TRBV30 and TRBJ2-7, with 10 bases fitting TRBD1. CDR3 length equals 12 residues. J gave up 7 bases and V 8 bases, and 8 bases lay outside the gene matches. Per germline, CDR1 GTSNPN and CDR2 SVGIG (reference sequence). The CDR3 loop is CAGDRGFREQYF. The CDR3 nucleotides read TGTGCCGGGGACAGGGGTTTTCGGGAGCAGTACTTC.

The rearrangement uses TRBV30 and TRBJ1-5, with D possibly being TRBD1 (5 bases). The CDR3 sequence is 15 residues long. The germline V gene encodes CDR1 GTSNPN and CDR2 SVGIG (reference sequence). Deletions cut 3 bases from V and 0 bases from J, with 12 bases between. CDR3 in DNA: TGTGCCTGGAGAGGGACCGTTTATAGCAATCAGCCCCAGCATTTT. This codes for CAWRGTVYSNQPQHF. Based on the CDR3 plus reference TRBV30 and TRBJ1-5, the full variable domain is SQTIHQWPATLVQPVGSPLSLECTVEGTSNPNLYWYRQAAGRGLQLLFYSVGIGQISSEVPQNLSASRPQDRQFILSSKKLLLSDSGFYLCAWRGTVYSNQPQHFGDGTRLSIL.

CDR3 in amino acids: CASSSFRGPLARGTGELFF. For the CDR3, the DNA is TGTGCCAGCAGCTCCTTTCGGGGCCCGCTCGCGCGAGGGACCGGGGAGCTGTTTTTT. The chain carries TRBV9 and TRBJ2-2; D might be TRBD1 or TRBD2, each matching 5 bases. V was cut by 4 bases and J by 5 bases, with 27 bases left in between. The CDR3 loop spans 19 amino acids. CDR1 SGDLS and CDR2 YYNGEE come from the germline V gene.

The chain couples TRBV14 to TRBJ1-6; 7 bases align to TRBD1. Germline-derived CDR1 and CDR2 are SGHDN and FVKESK. Trimming removed 0 bases from V and 7 bases from J; junction bases left unmatched: 6. The CDR3 length is 16 residues. The CDR3 reads CASSQDPDRWNSPLHF. CDR3 nucleotide sequence: TGTGCCAGCAGCCAAGACCCGGACAGGTGGAATTCACCCCTCCACTTT.

This chain connects TRBV4-3 to TRBJ1-4; D is perhaps TRBD1 (6 bases). With 2 bases removed from V and 3 bases from J, the gap between germline ends came to 22 bases. Per germline, CDR1 LGHNA and CDR2 YSLEER. The CDR3 is made up of 19 amino acids. CDR3 nucleotide sequence: TGCGCCAGCAGCCAATCCTTGCCGGGGGTCGGGGGCTCTAATGAAAAACTGTTTTTT. The encoded protein is CASSQSLPGVGGSNEKLFF.

Only one count was recorded for this clone. The chain is built from TRBV5-1 and TRBJ2-5; 8 bases fit TRBD1. The CDR3 has 14 residues. The V and J ends lost 4 bases and 5 bases, in that order; junction bases with no gene match: 7. Looked up from germline, CDR1 is SGHRS and CDR2 is YFSETQ. For the CDR3, the DNA is TGCGCCAGCAGCCAGGGACAGGTGAAGGAGACCCAGTACTTC. Residues: CASSQGQVKETQYF.

This chain links TRBV29-1 with TRBJ1-4; maybe TRBD1 (5 bases). There are 13 residues in the CDR3. Trimming stripped 7 bases from V and 7 bases from J, with 16 bases between. CDR1 is SQVTM, CDR2 ANQGSEA, per germline. The DNA of the CDR3 is TGCAGCGCAACGGGGAAGGGGAGTGAAAAACTGTTTTTT. It is translated as CSATGKGSEKLFF.

The CDR3 is CASTASSGANVLTF. In DNA, the CDR3 is TGTGCCAGCACCGCAAGCTCTGGGGCCAACGTCCTGACTTTC. The V gene is TRBV6-4, the J gene TRBJ2-6, with D uncertain. The germline V gene encodes CDR1 MRHNA and CDR2 SNTAGT. This CDR3 comprises 14 residues. V was shortened by 7 bases and J by 0 bases, with 7 bases between the two germline ends.

This sequence joins TRBV19 and TRBJ2-7; 7 bases line up with TRBD1. The CDR3 runs 14 residues. Trimming took 3 bases from V and 2 from J; bases not matched to a gene: 4. Germline assignment: CDR1 LNHDA and CDR2 SQIVND (reference sequence). CDR3: CASSMNRGPYEQYF. The DNA for the CDR3 is TGTGCCAGTAGTATGAACAGGGGACCCTACGAGCAGTACTTC.

The rearrangement uses TRBV4-3 and TRBJ2-3, with 9 bases aligning to TRBD2. Per germline, CDR1 LGHNA and CDR2 YSLEER. V lost 0 bases and J lost 3; bases outside the gene matches: 10. The CDR3 has 18 amino acids. CDR3 in amino acids: CASSQDRAPAGGTDTQYF. The CDR3 DNA reads TGCGCCAGCAGCCAAGATAGGGCGCCTGCGGGAGGGACAGATACGCAGTATTTT.

The chain employs TRBV7-2 and TRBJ2-5; D is undetermined. Trimming pared 5 bases from V and 4 bases from J, leaving 14 bases between. Germline values: CDR1 SGHTA, CDR2 FQGNSA. CDR3 length: 14 residues. The CDR3 spells CASSLNSGPETQYF. The CDR3 bases are TGTGCCAGCAGCCTAAATTCGGGTCCAGAGACCCAGTACTTC. The full variable domain, rest sourced from reference TRBV7-2 and TRBJ2-5, is GAGVSQSPSNKVTEKGKDVELRCDPISGHTALYWYRQSLGQGLEFLIYFQGNSAPDKSGLPSDRFSAERTGGSVSTLTIQRTQQEDSAVYLCASSLNSGPETQYFGPGTRLLVL.

The chain links TRBV5-5 to TRBJ2-1; TRBD2 aligns across 11 bases. CDR1 is SGHKS, CDR2 YYEKEE, per germline (reference sequence). This CDR3 comprises 16 residues. V dropped 2 bases and J dropped 4; count of bases not matched to a gene: 5. CDR3 coding DNA: TGTGCCAGCAGCTTCTCAACTAGCGGGAGTTACAATGAGCAGTTCTTC. It yields the protein CASSFSTSGSYNEQFF.

The chain combines TRBV2 with TRBJ2-3; 7 positions match TRBD1. Germline-derived CDR1 and CDR2 are SNHLY and FYNNEI. CDR3 length: 13 residues. V lost 6 bases to trimming and J lost 6 bases; unmatched junction nucleotides: 6. The CDR3 DNA is TGTGCCAGCAGGGGACAGTTGGGGGATACGCAGTATTTT. Translating gives CASRGQLGDTQYF.

The rearrangement joins TRBV11-3 to TRBJ2-5; 10 bases fit TRBD2. This CDR3 comprises 17 residues. V dropped 3 bases and J dropped 0; count of bases not matched to a gene: 7. Looked up from germline, CDR1 is SGHNT and CDR2 is YENEEA. The CDR3: CASSFALGLAYQETQYF. CDR3 DNA: TGTGCCAGCAGCTTCGCGCTGGGACTAGCGTACCAAGAGACCCAGTACTTC.

In DNA form, the CDR3 reads TGCGCCAGCAGCCAAGAAACAGGGGGCAGAGGAAACACCATATATTTT. This codes for CASSQETGGRGNTIYF. This chain links TRBV4-1 with TRBJ1-3; TRBD1 aligns across 9 bases. The V gene end was trimmed by 0 bases and the J gene end by 4 bases; junction bases not matched to a gene: 4. CDR3 size: 16 residues. Germline CDR1 is MGHRA and CDR2 is YSYEKL.

The genes are TRBV6-5 and TRBJ2-1; D might be TRBD1 or TRBD2, each matching 5 bases. V was clipped by 4 bases and J by 0 bases, with 13 bases between them. The CDR3 runs 16 residues. Germline CDR1 is MNHEY and CDR2 is SVGAGI. CDR3 DNA: TGTGCCAGCAGTTCCTCTCCTGGGGGCTCCTACAATGAGCAGTTCTTC. This gives the protein CASSSSPGGSYNEQFF.

The chain has TRBV19 and TRBJ1-5; 7 bases align to TRBD1. The length of the CDR3 is 14 residues. The germline V gene encodes CDR1 LNHDA and CDR2 SQIVND (reference sequence). Trimming cost V 5 bases and J 1 base; bases outside gene matches: 2. This CDR3 is CASSPTGSNQPQHF. CDR3 sequence (DNA): TGTGCCAGTAGTCCGACAGGGAGCAATCAGCCCCAGCATTTT.

J is TRBJ2-5 and V is TRBV4-1, with 9 bases that match TRBD2. Germline V gives CDR1 MGHRA, CDR2 YSYEKL. This CDR3 comprises 17 residues. J lost 1 base, V lost 4 bases, and 10 bases had no gene match. CDR3 in amino acids: CASSPLGAGGFQETQYF. DNA for the CDR3: TGCGCCAGCAGCCCCTTAGGAGCGGGGGGATTCCAAGAGACCCAGTACTTC.

The chain uses TRBV7-2 and TRBJ2-5; unclear D gene. CDR1 SGHTA and CDR2 FQGNSA come from the germline V gene. V was clipped by 2 bases and J by 2 bases, with 18 bases between them. The CDR3 consists of 17 residues. The DNA of the CDR3 is TGTGCCAGCAGCTTAACTCGTTCCGGTAACCTTCAAGAGACCCAGTACTTC. Amino acids: CASSLTRSGNLQETQYF.

A single count supports this clone. The DNA for the CDR3 is TGTGCCAGCTCACCTCAGACGAGAGGGGATGGCTACACCTTC. Translating it yields CASSPQTRGDGYTF. The J gene is TRBJ1-2, the V gene TRBV18; the D gene is possibly TRBD1 (5 bases). The CDR3 has 14 amino acids. The germline V gene has CDR1 KGHSH and CDR2 LQKENI. V dropped 3 bases and J dropped 6 bases, with 14 bases sitting between them.

The genes are TRBV9 and TRBJ2-5, with 8 bases that match TRBD2. Matching the DNA end better, TRBJ2-7 makes the J call doubtful. Germline CDR1 is SGDLS and CDR2 is YYNGEE. The CDR3 consists of 15 residues. CDR3 region: CASSTFGLATYEQYF. As DNA, the CDR3 is TGTGCCAGCAGCACCTTCGGACTAGCTACCTACGAGCAGTACTTC.